A selection of T cell receptor beta chains follows, all from one sample in a study of T cells in Graves' hyperthyroidism and ophthalmopathy. TCRdb re-called the multiplex PCR reads through MiXCR, storing one row per CDR3 protein. The sample includes some 350,000 distinct CDR3 sequences, approximately 13% of them seen just once. Sequences were obtained from blood. The receptors come from a woman in her forties with Graves' ophthalmopathy. Both conserved end residues are trimmed from each CDR3.

j_call cdr3_length v_call cdr3_aa
TRBJ2-7 12 TRBV27 ASSFTGTRVEQY
TRBJ2-7 13 TRBV19 ASSIDRDLSYEQY
TRBJ2-3 12 TRBV19 ASSSLANTDTQY
TRBJ2-7 16 TRBV20-1 SARDRPLAGGVAYEQY
TRBJ2-5 13 TRBV27 ASSLSEGSGETQY
TRBJ2-7 13 TRBV7-2 ASSTRTLSSYEQY
TRBJ2-1 15 TRBV11-1 ASSLPGGTSGHNEQF
TRBJ2-1 11 TRBV7-9 ASSLEGGGEQF
TRBJ1-1 12 TRBV12-3/TRBV12-4 ASSSYPRNTEAF
TRBJ2-7 14 TRBV7-9 ASSASQGAGPYEQY
TRBJ2-7 13 TRBV27 ATSLRGPYPYEQY
TRBJ2-3 14 TRBV11-2 ASSLFRGAGTDTQY
TRBJ1-1 13 TRBV11-2 ASRQAGGMNTEAF
TRBJ2-5 12 TRBV7-2 ASSSRVWRETQY
TRBJ2-1 15 TRBV2 ASSQGLAGGLVNEQF
TRBJ2-4 12 TRBV20-1 SARRGQDQNIQY
TRBJ2-1 14 TRBV28 ASKHAGTSGDNEQF
TRBJ1-4 12 TRBV2 ASRTGPTNEKLF
TRBJ1-2 12 TRBV6-1 ASATGTAVYGYT
TRBJ2-7 9 TRBV29-1 SVVWGHEQY
TRBJ1-6 11 TRBV27 ATGQGRRSPLH
TRBJ2-1 13 TRBV7-9 ASRPPGLAVSEQF
TRBJ1-4 13 TRBV27 ASSAQGVTNEKLF
TRBJ1-5 14 TRBV2 ASELEGRGQSQPQH
TRBJ1-2 12 TRBV3-1 ASSQARGAGGYT
TRBJ2-6 14 TRBV30 AWSAGRRSGANVLT
TRBJ2-3 15 TRBV11-2 ASSLAHSGGATDTQY
TRBJ2-1 15 TRBV7-9 ASSPRGLAGVHNEQF
TRBJ1-2 10 TRBV12-3/TRBV12-4 ASRQGDYGYT
TRBJ1-1 10 TRBV19 ASLQGISEAF
TRBJ1-1 16 TRBV19 ASSIRFGGYKMNTEAF
TRBJ1-4 12 TRBV7-2 ASSSTRESEKLF
TRBJ2-2 11 TRBV12-3/TRBV12-4 ASSYPPPGELF
TRBJ2-7 9 TRBV7-2 ASSPGSEQY
TRBJ1-6 12 TRBV19 ASSFRTDNSPLH
TRBJ2-1 12 TRBV7-9 ASSLVLRNNEQF
TRBJ2-7 15 TRBV20-1 SAREVKTSGPAYEQY
TRBJ2-5 12 TRBV24-1 ATSDPGTSETQY
TRBJ1-1 14 TRBV2 ASRTKTGGWNTEAF